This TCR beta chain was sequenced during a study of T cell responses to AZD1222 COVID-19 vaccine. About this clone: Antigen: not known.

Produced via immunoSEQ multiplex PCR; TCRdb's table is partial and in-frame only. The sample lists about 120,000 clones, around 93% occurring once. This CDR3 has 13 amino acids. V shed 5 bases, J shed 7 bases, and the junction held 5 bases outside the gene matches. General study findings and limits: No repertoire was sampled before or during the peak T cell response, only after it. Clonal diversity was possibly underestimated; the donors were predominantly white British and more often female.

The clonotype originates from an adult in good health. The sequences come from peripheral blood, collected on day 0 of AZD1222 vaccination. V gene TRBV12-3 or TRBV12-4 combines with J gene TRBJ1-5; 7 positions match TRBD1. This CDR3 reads CASSTTGWQPQHF. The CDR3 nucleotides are TGTGCCAGCAGTACGACAGGGTGGCAGCCCCAGCATTTT.